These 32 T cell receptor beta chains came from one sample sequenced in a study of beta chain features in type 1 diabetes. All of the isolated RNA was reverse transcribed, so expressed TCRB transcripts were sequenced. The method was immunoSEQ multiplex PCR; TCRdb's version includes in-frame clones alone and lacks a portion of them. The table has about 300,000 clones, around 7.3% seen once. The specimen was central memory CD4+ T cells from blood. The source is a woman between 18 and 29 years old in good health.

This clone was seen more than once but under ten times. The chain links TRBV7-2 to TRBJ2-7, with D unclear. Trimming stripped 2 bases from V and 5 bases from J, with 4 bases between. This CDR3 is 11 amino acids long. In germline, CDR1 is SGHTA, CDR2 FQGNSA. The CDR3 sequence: CASSLYNEQYF. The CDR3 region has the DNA TGTGCCAGCAGCTTATACAACGAGCAGTACTTC.

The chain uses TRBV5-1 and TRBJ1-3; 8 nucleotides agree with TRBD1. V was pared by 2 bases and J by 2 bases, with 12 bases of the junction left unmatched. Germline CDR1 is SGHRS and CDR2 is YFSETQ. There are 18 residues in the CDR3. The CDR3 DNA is TGCGCCAGCAGCTTAGCGGGTCAGGGGGCCGTAACTGGAAACACCATATATTTT. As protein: CASSLAGQGAVTGNTIYF.

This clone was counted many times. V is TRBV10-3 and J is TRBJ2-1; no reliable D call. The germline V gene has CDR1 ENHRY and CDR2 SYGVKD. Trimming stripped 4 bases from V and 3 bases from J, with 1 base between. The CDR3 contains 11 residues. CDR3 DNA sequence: TGTGCCATCAGTGTCTACAATGAGCAGTTCTTC. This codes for CAISVYNEQFF.

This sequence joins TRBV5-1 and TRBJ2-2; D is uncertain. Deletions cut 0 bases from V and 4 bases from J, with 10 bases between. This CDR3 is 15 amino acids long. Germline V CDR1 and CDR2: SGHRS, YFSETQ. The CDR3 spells CASSLDGRFTGELFF. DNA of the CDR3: TGCGCCAGCAGCTTGGACGGCAGATTCACCGGGGAGCTGTTTTTT.

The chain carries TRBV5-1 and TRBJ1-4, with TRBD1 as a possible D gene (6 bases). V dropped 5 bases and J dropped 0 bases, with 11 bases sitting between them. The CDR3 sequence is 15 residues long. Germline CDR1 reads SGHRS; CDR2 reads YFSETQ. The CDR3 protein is CASRSPGATNEKLFF. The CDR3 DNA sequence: TGCGCCAGCAGAAGCCCAGGGGCAACTAATGAAAAACTGTTTTTT.

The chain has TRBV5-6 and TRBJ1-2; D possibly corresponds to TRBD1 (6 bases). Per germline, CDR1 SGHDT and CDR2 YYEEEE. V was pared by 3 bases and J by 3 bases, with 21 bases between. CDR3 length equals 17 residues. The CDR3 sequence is CASSWEQGRGPDYGYTF. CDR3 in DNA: TGTGCCAGCAGCTGGGAGCAGGGGCGAGGCCCAGACTATGGCTACACCTTC.

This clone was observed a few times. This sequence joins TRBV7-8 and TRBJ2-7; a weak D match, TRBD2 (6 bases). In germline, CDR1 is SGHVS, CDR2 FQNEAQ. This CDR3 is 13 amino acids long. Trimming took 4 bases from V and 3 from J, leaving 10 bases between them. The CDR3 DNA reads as TGTGCCAGCAGCTACCGGGAGCGCTACGAGCAGTACTTC. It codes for CASSYRERYEQYF.

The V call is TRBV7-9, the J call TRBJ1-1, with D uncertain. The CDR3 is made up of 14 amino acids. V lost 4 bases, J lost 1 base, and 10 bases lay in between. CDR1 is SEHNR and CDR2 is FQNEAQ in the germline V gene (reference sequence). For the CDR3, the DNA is TGTGCCAGCAGCTCCCGTGACTCGAACACTGAAGCTTTCTTT. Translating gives CASSSRDSNTEAFF.

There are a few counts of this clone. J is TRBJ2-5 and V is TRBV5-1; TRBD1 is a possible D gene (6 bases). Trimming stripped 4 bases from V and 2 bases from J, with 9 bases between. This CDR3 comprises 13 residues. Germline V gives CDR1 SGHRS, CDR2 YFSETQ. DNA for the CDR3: TGCGCCAGCAGCCGACAGGAACAAGAGACCCAGTACTTC. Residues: CASSRQEQETQYF. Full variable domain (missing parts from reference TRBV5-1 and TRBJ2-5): KAGVTQTPRYLIKTRGQQVTLSCSPISGHRSVSWYQQTPGQGLQFLFEYFSETQRNKGNFPGRFSGRQFSNSRSEMNVSTLELGDSALYLCASSRQEQETQYFGPGTRLLVL.

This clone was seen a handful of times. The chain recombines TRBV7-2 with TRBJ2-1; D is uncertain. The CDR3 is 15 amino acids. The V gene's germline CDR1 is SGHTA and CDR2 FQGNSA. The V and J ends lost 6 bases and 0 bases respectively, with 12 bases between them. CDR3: CASRGDFRSYNEQFF. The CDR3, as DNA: TGTGCCAGCAGAGGTGACTTCCGCTCCTACAATGAGCAGTTCTTC.

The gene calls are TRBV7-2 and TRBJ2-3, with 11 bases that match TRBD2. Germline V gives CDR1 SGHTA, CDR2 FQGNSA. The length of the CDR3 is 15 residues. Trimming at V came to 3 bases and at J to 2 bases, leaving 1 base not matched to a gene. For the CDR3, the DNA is TGTGCCAGCAGCTTTAGCGGGGGGGCCACAGATACGCAGTATTTT. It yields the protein CASSFSGGATDTQYF.

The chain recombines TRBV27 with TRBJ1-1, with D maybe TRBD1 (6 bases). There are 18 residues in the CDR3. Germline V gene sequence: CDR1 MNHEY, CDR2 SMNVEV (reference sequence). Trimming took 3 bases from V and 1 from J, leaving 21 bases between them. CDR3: CASSLRTAALPPNTEAFF. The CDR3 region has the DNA TGTGCCAGCAGTTTGAGGACAGCGGCACTTCCCCCGAACACTGAAGCTTTCTTT.

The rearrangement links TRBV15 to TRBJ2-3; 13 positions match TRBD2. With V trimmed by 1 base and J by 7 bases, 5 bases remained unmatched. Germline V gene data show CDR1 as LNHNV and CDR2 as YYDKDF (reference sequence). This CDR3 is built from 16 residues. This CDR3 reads CATSRVWTSGSYTQYF. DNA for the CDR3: TGTGCCACCAGCAGAGTGTGGACTAGCGGGAGTTATACGCAGTATTTT.

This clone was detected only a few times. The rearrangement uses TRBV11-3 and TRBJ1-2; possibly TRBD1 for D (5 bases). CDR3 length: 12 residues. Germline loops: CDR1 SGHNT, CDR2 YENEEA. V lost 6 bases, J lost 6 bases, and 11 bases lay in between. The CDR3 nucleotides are TGTGCCAGCAGATTCCAGGGAAATGGCTACACCTTC. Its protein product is CASRFQGNGYTF.

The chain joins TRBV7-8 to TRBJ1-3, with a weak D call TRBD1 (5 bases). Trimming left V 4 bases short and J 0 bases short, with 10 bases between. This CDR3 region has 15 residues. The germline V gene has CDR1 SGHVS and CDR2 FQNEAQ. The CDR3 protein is CASSSDSPSGNTIYF. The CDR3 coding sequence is TGTGCCAGCAGCTCCGACAGTCCCTCTGGAAACACCATATATTTT.

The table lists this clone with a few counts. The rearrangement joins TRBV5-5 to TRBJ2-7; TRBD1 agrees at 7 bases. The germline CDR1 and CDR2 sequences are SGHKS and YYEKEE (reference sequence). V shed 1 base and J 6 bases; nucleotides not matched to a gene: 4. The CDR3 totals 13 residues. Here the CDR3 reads CASSLTRQGEQYV. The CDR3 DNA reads TGTGCCAGCAGCTTGACCCGACAGGGCGAGCAGTACGTC.

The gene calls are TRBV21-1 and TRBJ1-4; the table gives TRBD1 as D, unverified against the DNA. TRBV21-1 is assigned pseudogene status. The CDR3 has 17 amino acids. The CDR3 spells CASSKGGTVEVCEKLFF. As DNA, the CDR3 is TGTGCCAGCAGCAAAGGTGGAACAGTGGAAGTGTGTGAAAAACTGTTTTTT.

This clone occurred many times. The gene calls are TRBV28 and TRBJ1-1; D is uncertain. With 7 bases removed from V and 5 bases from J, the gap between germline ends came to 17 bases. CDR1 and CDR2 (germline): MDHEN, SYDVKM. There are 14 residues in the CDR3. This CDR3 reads CASITMMGGTEAFF. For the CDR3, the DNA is TGTGCCAGCATCACCATGATGGGTGGAACTGAAGCTTTCTTT. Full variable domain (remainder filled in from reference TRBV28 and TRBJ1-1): DVKVTQSSRYLVKRTGEKVFLECVQDMDHENMFWYRQDPGLGLRLIYFSYDVKMKEKGDIPEGYSVSREKKERFSLILESASTNQTSMYLCASITMMGGTEAFFGQGTRLTVV.

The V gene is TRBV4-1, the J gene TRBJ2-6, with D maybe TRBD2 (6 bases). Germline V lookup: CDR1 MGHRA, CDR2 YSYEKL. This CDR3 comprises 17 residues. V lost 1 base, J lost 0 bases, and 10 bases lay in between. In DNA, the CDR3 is TGCGCCAGCAGCCAAGGTGGAGGGATCTCTGGGGCCAACGTCCTGACTTTC. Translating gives CASSQGGGISGANVLTF.

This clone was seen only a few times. The CDR3 spells CASSLSRQVHTQYF. In DNA, the CDR3 is TGTGCCAGCAGTTTATCCCGACAGGTACATACGCAGTATTTT. The chain employs TRBV27 and TRBJ2-3; perhaps TRBD1 as D (6 bases). V was clipped by 0 bases and J by 7 bases, with 11 bases between them. The germline CDR1 and CDR2 sequences are MNHEY and SMNVEV (reference sequence). CDR3 length: 14 amino acids.

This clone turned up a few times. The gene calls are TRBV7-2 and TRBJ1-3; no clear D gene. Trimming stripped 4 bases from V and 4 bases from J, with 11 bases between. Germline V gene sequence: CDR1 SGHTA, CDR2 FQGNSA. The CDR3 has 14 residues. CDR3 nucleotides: TGTGCCAGCAGCTGGCAGGAGCAGGGAAACACCATATATTTT. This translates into CASSWQEQGNTIYF.

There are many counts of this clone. DNA of the CDR3: TGTGCCAGCAGCTTGTTTGGTAGCGGGGATTACAATGAGCAGTTCTTC. This codes for CASSLFGSGDYNEQFF. V usage is TRBV5-4 and J usage is TRBJ2-1, with 8 bases aligning to TRBD2. Germline V gene lookup returns CDR1 SGHNT and CDR2 YYREEE (reference sequence). The junction had 7 bases not matched to a gene; V was cut back by 1 base and J by 4 bases. The CDR3 contains 16 residues.

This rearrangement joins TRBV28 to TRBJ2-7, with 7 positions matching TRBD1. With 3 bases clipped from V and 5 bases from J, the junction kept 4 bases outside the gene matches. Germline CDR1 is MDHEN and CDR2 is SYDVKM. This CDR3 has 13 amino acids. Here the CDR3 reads CASSFRQGDEQYV. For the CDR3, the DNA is TGTGCCAGCAGTTTCCGACAGGGCGACGAGCAGTACGTC.

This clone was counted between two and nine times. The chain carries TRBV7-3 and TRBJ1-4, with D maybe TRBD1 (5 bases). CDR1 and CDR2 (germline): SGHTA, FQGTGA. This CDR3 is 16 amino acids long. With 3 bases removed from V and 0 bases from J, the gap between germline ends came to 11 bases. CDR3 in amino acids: CASSLGPPTTNEKLFF. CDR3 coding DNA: TGTGCCAGCAGCTTGGGACCGCCGACAACTAATGAAAAACTGTTTTTT.

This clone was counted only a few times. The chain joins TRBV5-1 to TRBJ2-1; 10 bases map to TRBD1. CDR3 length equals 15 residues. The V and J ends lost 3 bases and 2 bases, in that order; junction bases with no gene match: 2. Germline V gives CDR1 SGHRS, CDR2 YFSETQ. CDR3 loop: CASSSGTGAYNEQFF. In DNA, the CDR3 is TGCGCCAGCAGCTCCGGGACAGGGGCCTACAATGAGCAGTTCTTC.

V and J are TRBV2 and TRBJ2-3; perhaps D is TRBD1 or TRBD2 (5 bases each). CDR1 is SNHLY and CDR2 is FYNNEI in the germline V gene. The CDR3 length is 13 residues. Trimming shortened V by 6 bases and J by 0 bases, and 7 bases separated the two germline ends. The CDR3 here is CASSGASTDTQYF. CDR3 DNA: TGTGCCAGCAGCGGGGCTAGCACAGATACGCAGTATTTT.

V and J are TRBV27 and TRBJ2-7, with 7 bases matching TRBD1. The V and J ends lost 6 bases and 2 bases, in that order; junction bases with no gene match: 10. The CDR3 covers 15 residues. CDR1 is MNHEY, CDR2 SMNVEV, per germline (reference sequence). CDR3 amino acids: CASSFSGGGTYEQYV. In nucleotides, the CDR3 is TGTGCCAGCAGCTTTTCAGGGGGTGGGACCTACGAGCAGTACGTC.

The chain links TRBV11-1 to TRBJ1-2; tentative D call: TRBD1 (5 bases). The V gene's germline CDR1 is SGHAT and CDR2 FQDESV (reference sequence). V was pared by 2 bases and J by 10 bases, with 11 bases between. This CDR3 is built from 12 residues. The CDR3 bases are TGTGCCAGCAGCTTACCCCCGGGGGACTACACCTTC. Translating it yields CASSLPPGDYTF.

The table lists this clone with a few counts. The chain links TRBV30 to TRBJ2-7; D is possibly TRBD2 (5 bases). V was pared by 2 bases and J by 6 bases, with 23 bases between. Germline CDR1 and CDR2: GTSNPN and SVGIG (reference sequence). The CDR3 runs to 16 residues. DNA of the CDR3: TGTGCCTGGAGTAGAGGGCTGGCGGGCGCCTCGAGCGAGCAGTACTTC. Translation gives CAWSRGLAGASSEQYF.

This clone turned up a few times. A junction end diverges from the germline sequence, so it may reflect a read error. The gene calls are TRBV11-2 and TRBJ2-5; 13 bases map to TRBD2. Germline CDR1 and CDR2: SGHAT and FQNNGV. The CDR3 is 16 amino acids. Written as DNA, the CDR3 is TGTGCCAGCAGCCTAGACCCGGGACTAGCGGGACGGGAGCAGTACTTC. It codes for CASSLDPGLAGREQYF.

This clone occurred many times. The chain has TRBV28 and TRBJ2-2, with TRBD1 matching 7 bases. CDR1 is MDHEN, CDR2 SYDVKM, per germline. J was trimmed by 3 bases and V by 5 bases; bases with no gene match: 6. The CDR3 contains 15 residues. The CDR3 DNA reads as TGTGCCAGCAGTCTCGTACAGGGGTACACCGGGGAGCTGTTTTTT. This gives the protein CASSLVQGYTGELFF. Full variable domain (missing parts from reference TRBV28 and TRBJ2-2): DVKVTQSSRYLVKRTGEKVFLECVQDMDHENMFWYRQDPGLGLRLIYFSYDVKMKEKGDIPEGYSVSREKKERFSLILESASTNQTSMYLCASSLVQGYTGELFFGEGSRLTVL.

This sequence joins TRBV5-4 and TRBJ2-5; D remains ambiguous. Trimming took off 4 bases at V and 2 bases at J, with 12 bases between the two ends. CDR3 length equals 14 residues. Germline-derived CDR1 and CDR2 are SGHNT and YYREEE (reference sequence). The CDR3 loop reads CASSPKAKQETQYF. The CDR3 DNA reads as TGTGCCAGCAGCCCGAAAGCCAAACAAGAGACCCAGTACTTC.